This T cell receptor beta chain was observed in a study of T cell responses to AZD1222 COVID-19 vaccine. In the study overall: Second-dose schedules of about 4 or about 12 weeks were combined.

Sequencing was performed with immunoSEQ multiplex PCR; in TCRdb, only in-frame clones are kept and a portion is missing. The table records 95,000 to 150,000 clones, more than 80% of them present only once. Between the trimmed V and J ends, which lost 5 bases and 2 bases, there was a span of 19 bases. This CDR3 is 17 amino acids long. Per the germline V gene, CDR1 is SGHVS and CDR2 is FQNEAQ. The source material was peripheral blood, sampled on day 0 of AZD1222 vaccination. The chain carries TRBV7-8 and TRBJ2-1; D call uncertain. The clonotype was recovered from an adult in good health. For the CDR3, the DNA is TGTGCCAGCAGCCATCGTTGGGAAGCCTTAGCCTACAATGAGCAGTTCTTC. Protein sequence: CASSHRWEALAYNEQFF.